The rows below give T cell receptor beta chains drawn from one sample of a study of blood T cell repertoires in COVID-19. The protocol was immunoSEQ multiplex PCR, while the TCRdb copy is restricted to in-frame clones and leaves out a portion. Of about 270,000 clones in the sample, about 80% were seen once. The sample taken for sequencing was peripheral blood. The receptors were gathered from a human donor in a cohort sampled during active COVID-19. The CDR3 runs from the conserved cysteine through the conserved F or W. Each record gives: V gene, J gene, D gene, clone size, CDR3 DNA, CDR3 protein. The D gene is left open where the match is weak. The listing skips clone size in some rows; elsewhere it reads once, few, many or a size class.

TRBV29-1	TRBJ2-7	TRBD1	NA	TGCAGCGTAGAACTTGACAGGGCATCGAACTACGAGCAGTACTTC	CSVELDRASNYEQYF
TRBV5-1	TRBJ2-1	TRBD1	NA	TGCGCCAGCAGCGTCCGGACAGGGGCATACAATGAGCAGTTCTTC	CASSVRTGAYNEQFF
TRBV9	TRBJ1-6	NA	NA	TGTGCCAGCAGCGTGGAGGCTGTTTCACCCCTCCACTTT	CASSVEAVSPLHF
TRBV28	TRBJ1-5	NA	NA	TGTGCCAGCAGTGGTCAGGACAGTGGGGTCCAGCCCCAGCATTTT	CASSGQDSGVQPQHF
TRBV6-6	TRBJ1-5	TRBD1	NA	TGTGCCAGCAGTTCGTCGGGACAGCTCTTCAATCAGCCCCAGCATTTT	CASSSSGQLFNQPQHF
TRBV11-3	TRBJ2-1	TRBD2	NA	TGTGCCAGCAGCCCTAGCGGAACCCGCTCCTACAATGAGCAGTTCTTC	CASSPSGTRSYNEQFF
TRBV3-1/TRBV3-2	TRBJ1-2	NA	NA	TGTGCCAGCAGCCAAGATACCAGGGGCGGCTATGGCTACACCTTC	CASSQDTRGGYGYTF
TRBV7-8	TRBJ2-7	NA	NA	TGTGCCAGCAGTTTAAACGAGAACTCCTACGAGCAGTACTTC	CASSLNENSYEQYF
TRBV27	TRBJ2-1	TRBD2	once	TGTGCCAGCAGTCTAAACGGCCCCCTAGCGGGAGGGGCCCGGGCGTATGGGCAGTTCTTC	CASSLNGPLAGGARAYGQFF
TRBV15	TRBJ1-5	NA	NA	TGTGCCACCAGTGAAGGGGTGGGGCCCCAGCATTTT	CATSEGVGPQHF
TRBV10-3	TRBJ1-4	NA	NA	TGTGCCATCAGGGGGGGACCGGCAACTAATGAAAAACTGTTTTTT	CAIRGGPATNEKLFF
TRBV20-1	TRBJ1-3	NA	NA	TGCAGTGCTACTAACCGAAACACCATATATTTT	CSATNRNTIYF
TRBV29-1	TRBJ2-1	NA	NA	TGCAGCGTTGAGTCGGGAAACCCCTACAATGAGCAGTTCTTC	CSVESGNPYNEQFF
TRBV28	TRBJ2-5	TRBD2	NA	TGTGCCAGCAGTTTCCAGCGGGGGCAAGTGACCCAGTACTTC	CASSFQRGQVTQYF
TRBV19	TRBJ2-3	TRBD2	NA	TGTGCCAGTAGTCTTAGCGGGACTAGCGCGGTAGATACGCAGTATTTT	CASSLSGTSAVDTQYF
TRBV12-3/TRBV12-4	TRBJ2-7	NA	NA	TGTGCCAGCAGTTTAATGGGAGTCTACGAGCAGTACTTC	CASSLMGVYEQYF
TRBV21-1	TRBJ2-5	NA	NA	TGTGCCAGCAGCAGGCACCAGGGGACAGAGACCCAGTACTTC	CASSRHQGTETQYF
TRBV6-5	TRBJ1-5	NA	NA	TGTGCCAGCAATTGGGCGGTGAGGGGCAATCAGCCCCAGCATTTT	CASNWAVRGNQPQHF
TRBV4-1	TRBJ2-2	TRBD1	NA	TGCGCCAGCAGCCAACTGGACAGGGGGGCCGGGGAGCTGTTTTTT	CASSQLDRGAGELFF
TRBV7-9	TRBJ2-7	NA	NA	TGTGCCAGCAGCCTGGGGGACTCCGAGCAGTACTTC	CASSLGDSEQYF
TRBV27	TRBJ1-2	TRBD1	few	TGTGCCAGCAGCAGACAGGGTAACTATGGCTACACCTTC	CASSRQGNYGYTF
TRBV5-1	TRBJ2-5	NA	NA	TGCGCCAGCAGCTTGGACGGTCCAGAGACCCAGTACTTC	CASSLDGPETQYF
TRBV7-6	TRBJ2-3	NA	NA	TGTGCCAGCAGCTCCAAAGAGTCAGATACGCAGTATTTT	CASSSKESDTQYF
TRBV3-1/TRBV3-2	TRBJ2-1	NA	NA	TGTGCCAGCAGCCAAGACAGGGCCCCCTCCTACAATGAGCAGTTCTTC	CASSQDRAPSYNEQFF
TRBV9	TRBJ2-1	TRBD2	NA	TGTGCCAGCAGCGTCGGGGCGGGAGGTTCCAATGAGCAGTTCTTC	CASSVGAGGSNEQFF
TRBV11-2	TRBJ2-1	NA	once	TGTGCCAGCAGCTTGGACACATTCCGCTTCTTC	CASSLDTFRFF
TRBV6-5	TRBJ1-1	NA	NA	TGTGCCAGCAGTTACTCTGGGGGGTTTGACACTGAAGCTTTCTTT	CASSYSGGFDTEAFF
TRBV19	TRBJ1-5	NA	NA	TGTGCCAGTAGCCATAGCAATCAGCCCCAGCATTTT	CASSHSNQPQHF